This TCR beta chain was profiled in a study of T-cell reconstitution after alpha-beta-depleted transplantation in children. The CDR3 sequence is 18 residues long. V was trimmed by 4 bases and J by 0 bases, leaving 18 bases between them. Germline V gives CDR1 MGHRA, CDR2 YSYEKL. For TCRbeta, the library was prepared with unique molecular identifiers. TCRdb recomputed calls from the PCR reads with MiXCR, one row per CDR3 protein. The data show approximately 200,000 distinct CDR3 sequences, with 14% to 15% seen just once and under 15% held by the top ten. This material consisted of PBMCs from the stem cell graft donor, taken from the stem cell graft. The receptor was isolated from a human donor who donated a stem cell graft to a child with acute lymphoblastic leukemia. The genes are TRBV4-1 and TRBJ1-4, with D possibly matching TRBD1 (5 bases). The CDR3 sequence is CASSPPRDRSSTNEKLFF. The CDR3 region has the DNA TGCGCCAGCAGCCCTCCGCGGGACCGCTCATCAACTAATGAAAAACTGTTTTTT.